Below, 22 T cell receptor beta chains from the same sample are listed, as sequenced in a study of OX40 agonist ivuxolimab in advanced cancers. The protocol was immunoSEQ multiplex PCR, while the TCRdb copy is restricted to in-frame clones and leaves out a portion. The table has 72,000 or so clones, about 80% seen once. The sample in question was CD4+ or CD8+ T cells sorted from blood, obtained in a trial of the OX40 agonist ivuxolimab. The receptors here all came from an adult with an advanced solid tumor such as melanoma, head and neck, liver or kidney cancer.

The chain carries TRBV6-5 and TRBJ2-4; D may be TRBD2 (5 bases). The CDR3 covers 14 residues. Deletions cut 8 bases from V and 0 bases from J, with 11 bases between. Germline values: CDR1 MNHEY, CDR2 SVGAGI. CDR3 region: CASGPRGAKNIQYF. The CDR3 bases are TGTGCCAGCGGACCCCGGGGAGCCAAAAACATTCAGTACTTC.

DNA for the CDR3: TGTGCCAGCAGTTTAGGGTGGGAAACGGCCGAGCAGTACGTC. This translates into CASSLGWETAEQYV. The chain is built from TRBV28 and TRBJ2-7, with D unclear. The CDR3 has 14 residues. With 2 bases removed from V and 6 bases from J, the gap between germline ends came to 14 bases. Germline loops: CDR1 MDHEN, CDR2 SYDVKM.

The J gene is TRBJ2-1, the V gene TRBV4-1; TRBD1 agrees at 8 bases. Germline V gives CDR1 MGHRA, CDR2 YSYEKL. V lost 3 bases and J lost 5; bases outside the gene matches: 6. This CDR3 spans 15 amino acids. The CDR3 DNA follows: TGCGCCAGCAGCCACGTTCCGACAGGGGACAATGAGCAGTTCTTC. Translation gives CASSHVPTGDNEQFF.

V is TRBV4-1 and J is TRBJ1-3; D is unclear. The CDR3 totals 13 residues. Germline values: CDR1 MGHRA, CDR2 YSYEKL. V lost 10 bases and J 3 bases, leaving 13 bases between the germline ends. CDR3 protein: CATAPRVGNTIYF. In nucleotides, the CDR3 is TGCGCCACCGCCCCGAGGGTTGGAAACACCATATATTTT.

The CDR3 loop is CSVVERGGVETQYF. CDR3 in DNA: TGCAGCGTTGTAGAGCGGGGGGGCGTCGAGACCCAGTACTTC. The J gene is TRBJ2-5, the V gene TRBV29-1; 10 bases agree with TRBD2. The CDR3 contains 14 residues. The germline V gene encodes CDR1 SQVTM and CDR2 ANQGSEA. J lost 5 bases, V lost 4 bases, and 7 bases had no gene match.

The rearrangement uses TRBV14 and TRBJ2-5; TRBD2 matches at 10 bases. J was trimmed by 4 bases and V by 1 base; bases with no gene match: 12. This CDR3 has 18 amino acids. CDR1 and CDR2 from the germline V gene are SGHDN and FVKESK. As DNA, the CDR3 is TGTGCCAGCAGCCAAGGGCTAGCGGGAGTTGGAGTAGGAGAGACCCAGTACTTC. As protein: CASSQGLAGVGVGETQYF.

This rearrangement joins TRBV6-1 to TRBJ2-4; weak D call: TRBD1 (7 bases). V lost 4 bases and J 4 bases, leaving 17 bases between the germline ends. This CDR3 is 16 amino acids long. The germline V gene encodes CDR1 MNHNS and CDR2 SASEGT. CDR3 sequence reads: CASSVQGTAAKNIQYF. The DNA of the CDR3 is TGTGCCAGCAGTGTACAGGGGACTGCCGCAAAAAACATTCAGTACTTC.

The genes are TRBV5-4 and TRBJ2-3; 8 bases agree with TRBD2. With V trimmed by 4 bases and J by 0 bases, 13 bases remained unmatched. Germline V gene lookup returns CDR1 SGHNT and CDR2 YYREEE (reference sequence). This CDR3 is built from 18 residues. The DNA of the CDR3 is TGTGCCAGCAGCGGGAGCGGGAGCGCTCGGTTGAGCACAGATACGCAGTATTTT. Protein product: CASSGSGSARLSTDTQYF.

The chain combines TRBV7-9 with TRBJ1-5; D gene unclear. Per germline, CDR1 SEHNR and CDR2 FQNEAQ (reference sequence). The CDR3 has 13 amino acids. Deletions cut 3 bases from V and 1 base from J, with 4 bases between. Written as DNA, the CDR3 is TGTGCCAGCAGCTTGGACAGCAATCAGCCCCAGCATTTT. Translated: CASSLDSNQPQHF.

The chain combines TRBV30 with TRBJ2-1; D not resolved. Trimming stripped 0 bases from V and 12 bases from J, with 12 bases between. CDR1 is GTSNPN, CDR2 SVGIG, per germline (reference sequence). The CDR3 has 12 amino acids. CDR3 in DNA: TGTGCCTGGAGTGTAGGCTTTTCGGGGCAGTTCTTC. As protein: CAWSVGFSGQFF.

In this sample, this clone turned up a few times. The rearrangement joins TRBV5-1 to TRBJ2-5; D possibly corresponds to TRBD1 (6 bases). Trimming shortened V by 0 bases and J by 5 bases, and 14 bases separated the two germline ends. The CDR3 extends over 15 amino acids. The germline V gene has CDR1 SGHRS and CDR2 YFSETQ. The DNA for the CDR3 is TGCGCCAGCAGCTTGGGGGACATAGCTTTGGAGACCCAGTACTTC. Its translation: CASSLGDIALETQYF. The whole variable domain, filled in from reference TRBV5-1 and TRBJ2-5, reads KAGVTQTPRYLIKTRGQQVTLSCSPISGHRSVSWYQQTPGQGLQFLFEYFSETQRNKGNFPGRFSGRQFSNSRSEMNVSTLELGDSALYLCASSLGDIALETQYFGPGTRLLVL.

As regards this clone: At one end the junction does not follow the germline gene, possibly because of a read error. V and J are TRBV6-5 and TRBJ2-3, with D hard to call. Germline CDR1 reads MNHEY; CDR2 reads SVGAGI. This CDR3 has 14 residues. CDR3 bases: TGTGCCATCAGTCGGTATCCTAGCACAGATACGCAGTATTTT. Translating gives CAISRYPSTDTQYF.

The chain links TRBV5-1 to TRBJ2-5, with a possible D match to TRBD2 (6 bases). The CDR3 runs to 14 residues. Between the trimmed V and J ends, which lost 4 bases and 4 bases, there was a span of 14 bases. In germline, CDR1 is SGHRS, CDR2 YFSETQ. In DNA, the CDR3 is TGCGCCAGCAGCAGTACTAGCTATGGAGAGACCCAGTACTTC. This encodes CASSSTSYGETQYF.

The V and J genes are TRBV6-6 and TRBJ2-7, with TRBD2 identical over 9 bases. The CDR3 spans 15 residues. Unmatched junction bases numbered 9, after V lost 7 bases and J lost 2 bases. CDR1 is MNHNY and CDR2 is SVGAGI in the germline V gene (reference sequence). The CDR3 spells CASTPGASGAYEQYF. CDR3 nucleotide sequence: TGTGCCAGCACCCCTGGGGCTAGCGGGGCCTACGAGCAGTACTTC.

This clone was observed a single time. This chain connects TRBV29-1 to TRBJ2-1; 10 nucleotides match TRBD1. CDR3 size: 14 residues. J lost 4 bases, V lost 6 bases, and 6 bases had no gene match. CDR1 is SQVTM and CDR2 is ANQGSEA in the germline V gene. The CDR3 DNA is TGCAGCGTGAAGGGACAGGGGTCATACAATGAGCAGTTCTTC. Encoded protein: CSVKGQGSYNEQFF.

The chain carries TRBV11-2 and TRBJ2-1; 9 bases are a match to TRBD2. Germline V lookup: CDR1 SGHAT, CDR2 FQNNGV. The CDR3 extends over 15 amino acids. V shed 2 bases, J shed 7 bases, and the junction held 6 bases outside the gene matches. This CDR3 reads CASSLIAGAGNEQFF. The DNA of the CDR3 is TGTGCCAGCAGCTTAATAGCGGGGGCCGGGAATGAGCAGTTCTTC.

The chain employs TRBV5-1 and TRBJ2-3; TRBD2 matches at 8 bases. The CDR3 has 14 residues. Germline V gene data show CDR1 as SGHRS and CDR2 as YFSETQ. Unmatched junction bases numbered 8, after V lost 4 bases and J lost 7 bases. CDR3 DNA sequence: TGCGCCAGCAGCGGGGTAGCGGGGCTAAATACGCAGTATTTT. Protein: CASSGVAGLNTQYF.

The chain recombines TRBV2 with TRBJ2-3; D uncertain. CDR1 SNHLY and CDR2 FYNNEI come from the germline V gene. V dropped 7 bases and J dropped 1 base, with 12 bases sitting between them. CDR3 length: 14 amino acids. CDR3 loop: CASKPGIRTDTQYF. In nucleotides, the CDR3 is TGTGCCAGCAAACCAGGTATTCGCACAGATACGCAGTATTTT.

The CDR3 region is CASSSVAGGISYNEQFF. The CDR3 DNA reads TGTGCCAGCAGCTCTGTAGCGGGAGGGATCTCCTACAATGAGCAGTTCTTC. The chain carries TRBV5-6 and TRBJ2-1, with 11 bases lining up with TRBD2. The CDR3 runs 17 residues. Germline V gene data show CDR1 as SGHDT and CDR2 as YYEEEE. V dropped 3 bases and J dropped 0; count of bases not matched to a gene: 5.

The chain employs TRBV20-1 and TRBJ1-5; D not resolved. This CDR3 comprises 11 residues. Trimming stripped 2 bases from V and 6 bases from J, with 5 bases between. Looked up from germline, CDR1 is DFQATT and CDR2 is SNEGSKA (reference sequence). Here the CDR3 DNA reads TGCAGTGCTAGAATGGGTCAGCCCCAGCATTTT. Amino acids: CSARMGQPQHF.

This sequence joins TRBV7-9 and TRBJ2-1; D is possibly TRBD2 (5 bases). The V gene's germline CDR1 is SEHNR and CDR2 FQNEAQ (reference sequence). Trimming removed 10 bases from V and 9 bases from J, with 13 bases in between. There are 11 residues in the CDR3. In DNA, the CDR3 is TGTGCCACTCAGACGGGGTTTGAGCAGTTCTTC. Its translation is CATQTGFEQFF.

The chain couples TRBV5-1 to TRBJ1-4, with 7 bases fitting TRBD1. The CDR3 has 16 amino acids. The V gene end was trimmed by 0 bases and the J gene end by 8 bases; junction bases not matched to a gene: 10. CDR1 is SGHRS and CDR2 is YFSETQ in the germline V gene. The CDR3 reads CASSLALQGIGEKLFF. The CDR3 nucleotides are TGCGCCAGCAGCTTGGCGCTACAGGGGATTGGGGAAAAACTGTTTTTT. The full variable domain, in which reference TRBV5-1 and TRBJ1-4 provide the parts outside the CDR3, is KAGVTQTPRYLIKTRGQQVTLSCSPISGHRSVSWYQQTPGQGLQFLFEYFSETQRNKGNFPGRFSGRQFSNSRSEMNVSTLELGDSALYLCASSLALQGIGEKLFFGSGTQLSVL.